The present T cell receptor beta chain was sequenced within a study of T cells in Graves' hyperthyroidism and ophthalmopathy (dated by TCRdb to the late 2010s). About the full investigation: Peripheral blood was sampled at the time of initial diagnosis, prior to any treatment. After sampling, hyperthyroidism patients received methimazole starting at 30 mg daily, and ophthalmopathy patients received high-dose intravenous methylprednisolone. A discovery cohort of about a hundred patients, roughly 40 with Graves' ophthalmopathy and 55 to 60 with stable Graves' hyperthyroidism, was used to find distinguishing TCR V-J signatures. The roughly 91 discovery patients were randomly divided into training and test sets at a 7:3 ratio. The paper reports TCR Vbeta CDR3 sequencing of about 140 peripheral blood samples: under 45 ophthalmopathy, about 75 hyperthyroidism and around 17 progressor patients. Prospective prediction of ophthalmopathy was tested in an independent validation cohort consisting of fewer than 20 hyperthyroidism patients and approximately 16 patients who later progressed to ophthalmopathy. In addition, the study compared T-cell repertoires in thyroid tissue and in blood from roughly six Graves' hyperthyroidism patients.

The TCR beta CDR3 regions were amplified from RNA transcripts. For the first round of RT-PCR on the TCR CDR3, the HTBI primer set was used together with the Qiagen OneStep RT-PCR kit. Libraries were constructed in a second round of multiplex PCR, after which size selection and purification were performed. Sequencing of the libraries was done on an Illumina HiSeq2000 using paired-end 100 bp reads. As for the authors' bioinformatics: SOAPnuke was used to process the raw data, removing reads that contained adapters or uncalled bases, had a mean Phred below 15, or lacked an exact match to the constant primer or identifier. High-quality paired reads were merged with COPE v1.2.5, and unique nucleotide sequences were defined as clonotypes. MiTCR v1.1 was used to align clonotypes to the IMGT TRBV, TRBD and TRBJ reference segments. Only V-J combinations with frequency above 0.0001, covering 99.2% of repertoires, were analysed. The TCS score was defined as F50 (clonal expansion) divided by E x V (chaos), with BLOSUM62-based TCRdist calculated between CDR3 peptides within each V-J. Welch's t-statistics and random forest reduced 500 to 650 V-J features to roughly 13, which were used in a naive Bayes classifier (R e1071). The raw public reads went through TCRdb reprocessing: fastp at Q25, MiXCR clone calling, in-frame beta chains kept. A single entry per CDR3 protein holds the most common genes and DNA from its merged rows. TCRdb's processing, not the study's, gives the V and J calls here. This sample lists over 650,000 distinct CDR3 sequences; roughly 15% were detected once. The ten most abundant clones make up around 8.1% of the sample.

Summary of the overall study and its limitations: No statistical method was used to set the sample size in advance, and investigators knew the group allocation. Most expanded thyroid clonotypes (frequency above 0.001) were also detected in blood, a finding suggesting that blood repertoires may reflect thyroid immune responses. In cross-validation, a model built on a 13 V-J signature told ophthalmopathy apart from stable hyperthyroidism with 85% to 90% sensitivity and approximately 81% specificity, and in testing the same model reached 80%/75%. In validation, progression to ophthalmopathy was predicted by the model with roughly 71% sensitivity and around 76% specificity, a median of roughly 6 months before onset.

Spanning cysteine to phenylalanine, the CDR3 consists of 16 amino acids. The entry retains the CDR3 DNA only, 48 bases that are in frame from base 1. The germline V gene gives CDR1 as MDHEN and CDR2 as SYDVKM. The junction shows trimming of 3 bases on V and 7 bases on J, plus 19 bases between the germline ends. Stable Graves' hyperthyroidism was defined as the absence of progression to ophthalmopathy over 18 months of follow-up. Hyperthyroidism patients were newly diagnosed, with disease duration under 2 months, and aged 18 to 65 years. Exclusion was applied to patients with uncontrolled infections, other autoimmune diseases, pregnancy or lactation. Diagnoses relied on clinical symptoms, serum thyroxine and TRAb, thyroid ultrasound and orbital computed tomography. Ficoll-Paque density gradient centrifugation was used to isolate PBMCs from around 10 ml of fresh peripheral blood. Total RNA was extracted using Trizol reagent, and RNA quality was assessed on an Agilent 2100 Bioanalyzer.

Points on this clonotype: Its antigen is unknown. The sample holds no much larger clone one base away, and base qualities are not on file.

Source material: blood. The V and J segments used are TRBV28 and TRBJ2-1; TRBD1 is a possible D gene, resting on 5 matching bases. The source is a young man with Graves' hyperthyroidism. The bases read TGTGCCAGCAGTTTTGAGGACACTCTCTCTAGAAATGAGCAGTTCTTC. The encoded protein is CASSFEDTLSRNEQFF.